The next 13 T cell receptor beta chains were all read from a single sample in a study of blood T cell repertoires in COVID-19. Produced via immunoSEQ multiplex PCR; TCRdb's table is partial and in-frame only. The table includes tens of thousands of clones, around 80% detected once. The sample consisted of peripheral blood. Receptor source: a man older than 75 with active or convalescent COVID-19.

V and J are TRBV6-2 or TRBV6-3 and TRBJ2-7, with D possibly matching TRBD2 (6 bases). The CDR3 extends over 15 amino acids. Between the trimmed V and J ends, which lost 6 bases and 6 bases, there was a span of 21 bases. In germline, CDR1 is MNHEY, CDR2 SVGEGT. The CDR3 DNA follows: TGTGCCAGCAGCCCATGGGCGGGGAGTAAAGGCGAGCAGTACTTC. Translation gives CASSPWAGSKGEQYF.

The J gene is TRBJ2-1, the V gene TRBV11-3, with D unresolved. The CDR3 length is 14 residues. The germline CDR1 and CDR2 sequences are SGHNT and YENEEA. Trimming took 0 bases from V and 0 from J, leaving 3 bases between them. CDR3: CASSLDYSYNEQFF. The CDR3 DNA reads TGTGCCAGCAGCTTAGACTACTCCTACAATGAGCAGTTCTTC.

This clone was seen once. The chain employs TRBV7-9 and TRBJ1-1, with D possibly TRBD1 on 5 matching bases. Germline CDR1 and CDR2: SEHNR and FQNEAQ (reference sequence). The CDR3 runs to 16 residues. V was clipped by 2 bases and J by 4 bases, with 17 bases between them. CDR3 bases: TGTGCCAGCAGCTTAACCGGGACCGCAGCGGGCACTGAAGCTTTCTTT. The encoded protein is CASSLTGTAAGTEAFF.

The V gene is TRBV21-1, the J gene TRBJ1-2; TRBD1 is the table's D call and was not checked against the DNA. TRBV21-1 is listed as a pseudogene. This CDR3 spans 13 amino acids. The CDR3, as DNA: TGTGCCAGCAGACAGGGGGCCAACTATGGCTACACCTTC. Its protein is CASRQGANYGYTF.

In this sample, this clone turned up a few times. This chain connects TRBV3-1 (or the pseudogene TRBV3-2) to TRBJ2-7, with 10 bases identical to TRBD2. The CDR3 runs 17 residues. Germline trimming cut 1 base from V and 6 bases from J; bases unmatched to any gene: 12. The germline CDR1 and CDR2 sequences are LGHDT and YNNKEL (reference sequence). The CDR3 DNA reads as TGTGCCAGCAGCCAAGGTACGGTGAGCGGGGGGGCCGCCGAGCAGTACTTC. Translation gives CASSQGTVSGGAAEQYF.

The rearrangement uses TRBV14 and TRBJ1-1; 8 nucleotides align to TRBD1. Trimming took 4 bases from V and 4 from J; bases not matched to a gene: 5. The CDR3 is 14 amino acids. CDR1 is SGHDN and CDR2 is FVKESK in the germline V gene. The CDR3 DNA reads TGTGCCAGCAGCCCCCGGCAGGGGGCCACTGAAGCTTTCTTT. Protein product: CASSPRQGATEAFF.

J is TRBJ2-6 and V is TRBV19; TRBD1 matches at 9 bases. The CDR3 has 17 amino acids. Germline CDR1 is LNHDA and CDR2 is SQIVND (reference sequence). The V and J ends lost 7 bases and 0 bases, in that order; junction bases with no gene match: 7. CDR3 nucleotide sequence: TGTGCCAGTAAGGACAGGGGAGGATTCTCTGGGGCCAACGTCCTGACTTTC. Translated: CASKDRGGFSGANVLTF.

A word on this clone: Its ends do not fully match the called genes, so a read error is possible. The rearrangement links TRBV5-4 to TRBJ1-4, with D tentatively TRBD1 (6 bases). From germline, CDR1 is SGHNT and CDR2 YYREEE (reference sequence). CDR3 length: 12 amino acids. The CDR3: CASSLQNRDTIF. CDR3 bases: TGTGCCAGCAGCTTGCAGAACCGGGACACGATTTTT.

The J gene is TRBJ1-5, the V gene TRBV24-1; D gene ambiguous. This CDR3 has 13 residues. Germline V gene lookup returns CDR1 KGHDR and CDR2 SFDVKD. V was cut by 5 bases and J by 0 bases, with 4 bases left in between. This CDR3 reads CATSGYSNQPQHF. In DNA form, the CDR3 reads TGTGCCACCAGTGGTTATAGCAATCAGCCCCAGCATTTT.

The J gene is TRBJ1-6, the V gene TRBV19, with TRBD1 matching over 7 bases. Trimming removed 7 bases from V and 10 bases from J; junction bases left unmatched: 7. The CDR3 totals 13 residues. Germline CDR1 LNHDA, CDR2 SQIVND (reference sequence). The CDR3 region has the DNA TGTGCCAGTAAAAGGGGGCTAGGATCACCCCTCCACTTT. It yields the protein CASKRGLGSPLHF.

V is TRBV6-5 and J is TRBJ2-7, with D maybe TRBD1 (6 bases). Germline lookup yields CDR1 MNHEY and CDR2 SVGAGI. The CDR3 sequence is 14 residues long. V was cut by 10 bases and J by 2 bases, with 18 bases left in between. CDR3 sequence (DNA): TGTGCCACTACCGCCCCGGGACACCCCTACGAGCAGTACTTC. Translated: CATTAPGHPYEQYF.

The chain employs TRBV29-1 and TRBJ2-3, with TRBD2 matching 9 bases. J was trimmed by 6 bases and V by 5 bases; bases with no gene match: 6. The CDR3 spans 13 residues. In germline, CDR1 is SQVTM, CDR2 ANQGSEA. The CDR3 is CSVRGGGADTQYF. CDR3 in DNA: TGCAGCGTTCGAGGCGGGGGGGCGGATACGCAGTATTTT.

The chain recombines TRBV6-5 with TRBJ1-4; TRBD1 might be the D (5 bases). The V gene's germline CDR1 is MNHEY and CDR2 SVGAGI. Trimming took 0 bases from V and 7 from J, leaving 12 bases between them. The CDR3 has 15 residues. CDR3 nucleotides: TGTGCCAGCAGTTACTCAGGGGCGAATAGTGAAAAACTGTTTTTT. Translated: CASSYSGANSEKLFF.